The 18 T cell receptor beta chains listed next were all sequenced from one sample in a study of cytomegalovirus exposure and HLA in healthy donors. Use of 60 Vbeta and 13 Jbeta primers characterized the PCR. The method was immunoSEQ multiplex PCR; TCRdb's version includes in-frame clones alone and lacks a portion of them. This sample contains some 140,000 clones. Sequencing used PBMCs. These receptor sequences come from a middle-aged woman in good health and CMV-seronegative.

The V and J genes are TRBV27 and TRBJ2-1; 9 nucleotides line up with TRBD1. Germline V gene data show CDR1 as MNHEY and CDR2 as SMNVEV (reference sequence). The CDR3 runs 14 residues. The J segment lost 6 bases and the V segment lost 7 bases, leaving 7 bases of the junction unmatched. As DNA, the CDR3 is TGTGCCAGCACCTGGACAGGGGACAGCAATGAGCAGTTCTTC. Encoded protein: CASTWTGDSNEQFF.

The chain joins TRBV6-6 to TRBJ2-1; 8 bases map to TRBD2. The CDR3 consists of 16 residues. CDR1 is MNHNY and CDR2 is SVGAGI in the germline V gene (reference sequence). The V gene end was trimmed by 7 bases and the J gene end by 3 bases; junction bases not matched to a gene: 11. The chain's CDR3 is CASINPAGGIYNEQFF. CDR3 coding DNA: TGTGCCAGCATTAATCCTGCGGGGGGAATCTACAATGAGCAGTTCTTC.

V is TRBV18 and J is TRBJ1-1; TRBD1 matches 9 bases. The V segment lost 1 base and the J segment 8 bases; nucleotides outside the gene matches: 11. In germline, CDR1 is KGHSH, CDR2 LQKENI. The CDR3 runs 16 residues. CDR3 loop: CASSPRYRGLQVEAFF. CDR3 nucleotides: TGTGCCAGCTCACCACGATACAGGGGGCTTCAAGTGGAAGCTTTCTTT.

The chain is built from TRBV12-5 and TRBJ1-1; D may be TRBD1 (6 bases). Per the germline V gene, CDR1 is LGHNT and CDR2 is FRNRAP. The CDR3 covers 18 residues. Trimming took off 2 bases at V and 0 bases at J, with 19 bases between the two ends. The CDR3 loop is CASGLSLGPGDMNTEAFF. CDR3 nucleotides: TGTGCTAGTGGTTTGTCACTCGGGCCAGGGGACATGAACACTGAAGCTTTCTTT.

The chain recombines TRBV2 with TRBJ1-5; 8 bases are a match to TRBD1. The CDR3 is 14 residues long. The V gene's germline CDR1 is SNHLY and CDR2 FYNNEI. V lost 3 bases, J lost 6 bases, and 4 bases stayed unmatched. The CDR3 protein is CASSDGQGVQPQHF. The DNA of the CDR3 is TGTGCCAGCAGTGACGGACAGGGAGTTCAGCCCCAGCATTTT.

CDR3 protein: CASSNRDKLEAFF. Here the CDR3 DNA reads TGTGCCAGTAGTAACCGGGACAAACTAGAAGCTTTCTTT. The chain couples TRBV19 to TRBJ1-1, with D maybe TRBD1 (6 bases). Trimming pared 4 bases from V and 8 bases from J, leaving 14 bases between. The CDR3 runs 13 residues. Per germline, CDR1 LNHDA and CDR2 SQIVND (reference sequence). Supplemented by reference TRBV19 and TRBJ1-1, the full variable domain reads DGGITQSPKYLFRKEGQNVTLSCEQNLNHDAMYWYRQDPGQGLRLIYYSQIVNDFQKGDIAEGYSVSREKKESFPLTVTSAQKNPTAFYLCASSNRDKLEAFFGQGTRLTVV.

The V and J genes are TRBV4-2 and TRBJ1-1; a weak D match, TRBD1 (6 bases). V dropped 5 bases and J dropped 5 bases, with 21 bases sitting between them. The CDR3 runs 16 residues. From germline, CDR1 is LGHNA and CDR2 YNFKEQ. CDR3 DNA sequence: TGTGCCAGCAGCTCCCGGGGTACAGGGATTAAAACTGAAGCTTTCTTT. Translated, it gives CASSSRGTGIKTEAFF.

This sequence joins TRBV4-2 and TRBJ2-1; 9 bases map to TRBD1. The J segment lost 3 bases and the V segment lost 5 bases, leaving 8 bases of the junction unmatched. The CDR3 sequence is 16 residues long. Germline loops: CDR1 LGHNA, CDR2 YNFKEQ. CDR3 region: CASSYTGQGSYNEQFF. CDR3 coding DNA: TGTGCCAGCAGCTATACAGGACAGGGGAGCTACAATGAGCAGTTCTTC.

The CDR3 spells CASATGNYGYTF. The CDR3 DNA reads as TGTGCCTCCGCGACAGGGAACTATGGCTACACCTTC. The chain carries TRBV10-3 and TRBJ1-2; 7 bases agree with TRBD1. The CDR3 sequence is 12 residues long. Losses at the gene ends were 11 bases for V and 2 bases for J; bases not matched to a gene: 5. Germline loops: CDR1 ENHRY, CDR2 SYGVKD.

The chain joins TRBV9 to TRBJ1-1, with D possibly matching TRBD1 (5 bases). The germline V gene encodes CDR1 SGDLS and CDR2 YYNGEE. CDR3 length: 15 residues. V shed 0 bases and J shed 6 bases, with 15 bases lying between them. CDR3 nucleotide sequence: TGTGCCAGCAGCGTAGGTCATTCAGGGCTGGCTGAAGCTTTCTTT. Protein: CASSVGHSGLAEAFF.

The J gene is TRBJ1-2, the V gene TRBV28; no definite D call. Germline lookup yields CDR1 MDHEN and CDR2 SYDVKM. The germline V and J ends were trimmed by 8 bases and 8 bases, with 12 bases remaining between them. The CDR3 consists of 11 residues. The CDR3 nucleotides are TGTGCCAGCGGTGTCAAAAGCGGCTACACCTTC. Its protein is CASGVKSGYTF.

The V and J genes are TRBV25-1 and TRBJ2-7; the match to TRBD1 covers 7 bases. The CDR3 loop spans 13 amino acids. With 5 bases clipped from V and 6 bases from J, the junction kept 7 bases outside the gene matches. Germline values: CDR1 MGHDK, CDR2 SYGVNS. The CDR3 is CASSTWQGVEQYF. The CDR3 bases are TGTGCCAGCAGTACTTGGCAGGGGGTCGAGCAGTACTTC.

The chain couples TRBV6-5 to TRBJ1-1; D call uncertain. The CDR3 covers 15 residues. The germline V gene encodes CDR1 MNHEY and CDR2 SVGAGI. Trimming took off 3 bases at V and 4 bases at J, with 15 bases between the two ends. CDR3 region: CASSYLAGRPTEAFF. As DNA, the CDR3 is TGTGCCAGCAGTTATTTGGCAGGCCGCCCCACTGAAGCTTTCTTT.

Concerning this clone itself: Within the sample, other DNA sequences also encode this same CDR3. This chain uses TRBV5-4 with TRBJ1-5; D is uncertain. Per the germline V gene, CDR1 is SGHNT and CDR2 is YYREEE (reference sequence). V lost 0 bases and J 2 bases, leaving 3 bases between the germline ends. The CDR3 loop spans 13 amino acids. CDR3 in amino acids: CASSLAGNQPQHF. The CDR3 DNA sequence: TGTGCCAGCAGCTTGGCCGGCAATCAGCCCCAGCATTTT.

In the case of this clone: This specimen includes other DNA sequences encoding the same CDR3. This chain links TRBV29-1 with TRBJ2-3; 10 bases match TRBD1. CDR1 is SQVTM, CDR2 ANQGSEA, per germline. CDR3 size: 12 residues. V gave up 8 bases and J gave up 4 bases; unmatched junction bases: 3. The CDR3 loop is CSTGTGADTQYF. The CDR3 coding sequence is TGCAGCACCGGGACAGGGGCAGATACGCAGTATTTT.

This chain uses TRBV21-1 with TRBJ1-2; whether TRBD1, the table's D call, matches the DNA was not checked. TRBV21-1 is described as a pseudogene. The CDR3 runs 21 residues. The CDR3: CASSQPGTGLELAVQGYGYTF. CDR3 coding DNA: TGTGCCAGCAGCCAGCCCGGGACAGGCCTCGAACTGGCAGTGCAAGGCTATGGCTACACCTTC.

The CDR3 DNA reads TGTGCCAGCAGCCAACAAACAGGAAAGGGGGTTCAGCCCCAGCATTTT. The encoded protein is CASSQQTGKGVQPQHF. The chain uses TRBV5-5 and TRBJ1-5; a possible D gene is TRBD1 (6 bases). Trimming took 4 bases from V and 6 from J, leaving 20 bases between them. The CDR3 is 16 amino acids. The germline V gene has CDR1 SGHKS and CDR2 YYEKEE (reference sequence).

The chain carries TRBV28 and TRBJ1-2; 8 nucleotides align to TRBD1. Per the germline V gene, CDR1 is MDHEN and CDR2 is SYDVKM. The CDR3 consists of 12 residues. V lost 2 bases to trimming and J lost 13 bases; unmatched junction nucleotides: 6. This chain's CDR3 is CASSLEARGPTF. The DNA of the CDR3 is TGTGCCAGCAGTTTAGAGGCCAGGGGGCCCACCTTC.